This TCR beta chain was found in a study of control samples from healthy donors and cancer patients. Assay used: immunoSEQ multiplex PCR; TCRdb lists only in-frame clones, some missing. The sample carries around 30,000 clones, roughly 92% recorded once. The germline V gene has CDR1 SGHTA and CDR2 FQGNSA. The CDR3 runs to 14 residues. The V segment lost 5 bases and the J segment 5 bases; nucleotides outside the gene matches: 5. The chain recombines TRBV7-2 with TRBJ2-5; 10 positions agree with TRBD1. The sequenced material came from PBMCs. This clonotype was obtained from a man in his forties with colorectal cancer. In DNA form, the CDR3 reads TGTGCCAGCAGCCCGGACAGGGGGATCGAGACCCAGTACTTC. Translation gives CASSPDRGIETQYF.